What follows are 19 T cell receptor beta chains derived from one specimen sequenced in a study of identical twins (dated by TCRdb to 2016 to 2018). Libraries were built with 5' RACE. Sequencing was carried out with an Illumina HiSeq 2000. The raw public data were reprocessed by TCRdb itself: fastp quality trimming at Q25, MiXCR clonotype calling, in-frame beta chains only. Each CDR3 protein gets just one entry, which takes the most common genes and DNA from the rows behind it. Across this sample there are hundreds of thousands of distinct CDR3 sequences, with 10% to 15% seen only once. Around 1.5% of the sample is taken by the ten largest. This same sample was also part of a study on yellow fever vaccine responses in identical twins.

Sequenced material: PBMCs. The source of these receptors is a woman younger than 30 in good health.

This clonotype was counted only a few times. The V and J genes are TRBV6-5 and TRBJ2-7, with D possibly being TRBD2 (5 bases). Deletions cut 2 bases from V and 5 bases from J, with 16 bases between. The CDR3 is made up of 15 amino acids. Per germline, CDR1 MNHEY and CDR2 SVGAGI. As DNA, the CDR3 is TGTGCCAGCAGTTACCGCGACGGCGGGCAGAACGAGCAGTACTTC. Amino acids: CASSYRDGGQNEQYF.

This clonotype has a handful of counts. The J gene is TRBJ2-3, the V gene TRBV20-1; 10 positions match TRBD1. This CDR3 region has 14 residues. Trimming removed 3 bases from V and 2 bases from J; junction bases left unmatched: 2. The germline V gene has CDR1 DFQATT and CDR2 SNEGSKA (reference sequence). The CDR3 nucleotides read TGCAGTGCTAGTGGACAGGGGGTCACAGATACGCAGTATTTT. It specifies CSASGQGVTDTQYF.

The V and J genes are TRBV4-2 and TRBJ2-1; maybe TRBD2 (5 bases). Looked up from germline, CDR1 is LGHNA and CDR2 is YNFKEQ. Trimming took off 4 bases at V and 8 bases at J, with 24 bases between the two ends. The CDR3 is made up of 17 amino acids. The CDR3 sequence: CASSPEYEGVLRDEQFF. As DNA, the CDR3 is TGTGCCAGCAGCCCAGAATACGAAGGAGTCCTGAGGGATGAGCAGTTCTTC.

The CDR3 loop reads CASSLGPGATQETQYF. DNA of the CDR3: TGTGCCAGCAGCTTAGGACCAGGGGCCACCCAAGAGACCCAGTACTTC. The chain uses TRBV7-9 and TRBJ2-5, with D perhaps matching TRBD1 (6 bases). The CDR3 is 16 amino acids. Germline V gene lookup returns CDR1 SEHNR and CDR2 FQNEAQ (reference sequence). V was clipped by 1 base and J by 1 base, with 13 bases between them.

This clonotype was detected many times. The rearrangement uses TRBV20-1 and TRBJ2-5; D possibly matches TRBD1 or TRBD2 (6 bases each). CDR1 is DFQATT, CDR2 SNEGSKA, per germline (reference sequence). Trimming left V 5 bases short and J 0 bases short, with 13 bases between. The CDR3 is made up of 14 amino acids. CDR3 residues: CSAHGGRYQETQYF. The CDR3, as DNA: TGCAGTGCTCACGGGGGCCGGTACCAAGAGACCCAGTACTTC.

This sequence joins TRBV29-1 and TRBJ2-2, with 11 nucleotides matching TRBD2. J lost 1 base, V lost 2 bases, and 3 bases had no gene match. The CDR3 runs 16 residues. Germline CDR1 reads SQVTM; CDR2 reads ANQGSEA. This CDR3 is CSVEIGTSGNTGELFF. CDR3 bases: TGCAGCGTTGAAATCGGGACTAGCGGGAACACCGGGGAGCTGTTTTTT.

The rearrangement uses TRBV20-1 and TRBJ2-7; 8 bases map to TRBD1. The CDR3 length is 14 residues. Germline CDR1 reads DFQATT; CDR2 reads SNEGSKA (reference sequence). J gave up 4 bases and V 3 bases, and 8 bases lay outside the gene matches. The DNA of the CDR3 is TGCAGTGCTAGCCGGCCAGGGGGCGGATACGAGCAGTACGTC. Amino acid sequence: CSASRPGGGYEQYV.

This clonotype was found a few times. V gene TRBV28 combines with J gene TRBJ2-2, with a tentative D call TRBD2 (7 bases). The germline V gene has CDR1 MDHEN and CDR2 SYDVKM. The CDR3 is 15 amino acids. Trimming took 2 bases from V and 4 from J, leaving 11 bases between them. The CDR3 nucleotides are TGTGCCAGCAGTTTAGCGGGGGCGACCACCGGGGAGCTGTTTTTT. It encodes CASSLAGATTGELFF. The whole variable domain, filled in from reference TRBV28 and TRBJ2-2, reads DVKVTQSSRYLVKRTGEKVFLECVQDMDHENMFWYRQDPGLGLRLIYFSYDVKMKEKGDIPEGYSVSREKKERFSLILESASTNQTSMYLCASSLAGATTGELFFGEGSRLTVL.

This clonotype was counted between two and nine times. The genes are TRBV20-1 and TRBJ2-1; no clear D gene. V lost 4 bases to trimming and J lost 2 bases, with 9 bases between them. Looked up from germline, CDR1 is DFQATT and CDR2 is SNEGSKA (reference sequence). This CDR3 spans 13 amino acids. The CDR3 loop is CSANTPTYNEQFF. The DNA of the CDR3 is TGCAGTGCTAATACTCCTACCTACAATGAGCAGTTCTTC.

This clonotype was observed a handful of times. The chain is built from TRBV6-1 and TRBJ1-5, with unresolved D. Trimming took 6 bases from V and 2 from J, leaving 20 bases between them. Germline CDR1 reads MNHNS; CDR2 reads SASEGT. This CDR3 has 17 residues. This CDR3 reads CASSSPTYSLGNQPQHF. In DNA form, the CDR3 reads TGTGCCAGCAGCTCCCCCACGTATAGTTTGGGCAATCAGCCCCAGCATTTT.

In this sample, this clonotype turned up a few times. The chain links TRBV28 to TRBJ2-1, with D maybe TRBD1 (5 bases). The CDR3 has 13 amino acids. Trimming cost V 6 bases and J 4 bases, with 10 bases left between them. Germline V lookup: CDR1 MDHEN, CDR2 SYDVKM. CDR3: CASRPQVYNEQFF. In DNA form, the CDR3 reads TGTGCCAGCAGACCACAGGTTTACAATGAGCAGTTCTTC.

Only a few counts were recorded for this clonotype. The genes are TRBV29-1 and TRBJ2-2; D is unresolved. V lost 5 bases and J lost 4, with 5 bases in between. CDR3 length: 11 amino acids. Per the germline V gene, CDR1 is SQVTM and CDR2 is ANQGSEA. The CDR3 protein is CSVIVTGELFF. Here the CDR3 DNA reads TGCAGCGTTATAGTCACCGGGGAGCTGTTTTTT.

This clonotype was found a few times. The chain uses TRBV4-2 and TRBJ2-3; D remains ambiguous. Germline CDR1 is LGHNA and CDR2 is YNFKEQ. The CDR3 has 16 amino acids. V lost 1 base, J lost 0 bases, and 11 bases lay in between. CDR3 loop: CASSQVEVTSTDTQYF. Here the CDR3 DNA reads TGTGCCAGCAGCCAAGTGGAAGTGACTAGCACAGATACGCAGTATTTT.

This clonotype was counted only a few times. The chain couples TRBV28 to TRBJ1-1, with no clear D. The V end lost 7 bases, the J end lost 8 bases, and 11 bases lay between the germline ends. The germline CDR1 and CDR2 sequences are MDHEN and SYDVKM. This CDR3 is 11 amino acids long. The CDR3 bases are TGTGCCAGCACCCAATTTAACGAAGCTTTCTTT. It encodes CASTQFNEAFF.

This clonotype came up many times. This chain links TRBV4-1 with TRBJ1-5; D ambiguous. CDR1 is MGHRA, CDR2 YSYEKL, per germline. CDR3 length equals 13 residues. Trimming left V 4 bases short and J 5 bases short, with 9 bases between. In DNA, the CDR3 is TGCGCCAGCAGCCTCCGCGTTGATCAGCCCCAGCATTTT. Translation gives CASSLRVDQPQHF.

This clonotype came up a few times. The CDR3 protein is CASSEYQETQYF. Here the CDR3 DNA reads TGTGCCAGCAGTGAATACCAAGAGACCCAGTACTTC. V and J are TRBV2 and TRBJ2-5, with D unclear. The CDR3 has 12 amino acids. The V end was cut by 2 bases, the J end by 0 bases, with 1 base between. CDR1 and CDR2 from the germline V gene are SNHLY and FYNNEI.

The chain employs TRBV29-1 and TRBJ2-5; TRBD1 matches 10 bases. Germline lookup yields CDR1 SQVTM and CDR2 ANQGSEA. The CDR3 runs to 15 residues. This CDR3 is CSYQAGTGDGETQYF. DNA for the CDR3: TGCAGTTACCAAGCCGGGACAGGGGATGGAGAGACCCAGTACTTC.

The V call is TRBV12-3 or TRBV12-4, the J call TRBJ1-2; D gene ambiguous. V was clipped by 6 bases and J by 0 bases, with 11 bases between them. This CDR3 has 14 amino acids. CDR3: CASRPSASNYGYTF. CDR3 nucleotide sequence: TGTGCCAGCAGACCCAGCGCCTCTAACTATGGCTACACCTTC.

This clonotype has more than one count but fewer than ten. The chain is built from TRBV20-1 and TRBJ2-3; D not certain. The CDR3 is made up of 14 amino acids. Between the trimmed V and J ends, which lost 5 bases and 2 bases, there was a span of 14 bases. Germline V lookup: CDR1 DFQATT, CDR2 SNEGSKA (reference sequence). The CDR3 here is CSAAEGPHTDTQYF. Here the CDR3 DNA reads TGCAGTGCTGCAGAAGGGCCCCACACAGATACGCAGTATTTT.